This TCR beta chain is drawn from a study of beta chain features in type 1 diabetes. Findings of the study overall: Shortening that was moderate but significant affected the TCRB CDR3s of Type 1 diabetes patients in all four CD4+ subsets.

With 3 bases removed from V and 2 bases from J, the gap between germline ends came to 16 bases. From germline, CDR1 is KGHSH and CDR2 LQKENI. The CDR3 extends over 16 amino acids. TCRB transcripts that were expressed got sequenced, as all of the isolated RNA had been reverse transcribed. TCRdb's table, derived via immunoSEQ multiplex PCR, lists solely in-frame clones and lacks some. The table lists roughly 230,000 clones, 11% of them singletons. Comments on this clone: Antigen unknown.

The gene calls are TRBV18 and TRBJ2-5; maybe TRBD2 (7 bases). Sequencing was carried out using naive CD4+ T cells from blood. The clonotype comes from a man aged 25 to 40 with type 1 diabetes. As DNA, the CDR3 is TGTGCCAGCTCACCCCGGGGAGGGGGACAACAAGAGACCCAGTACTTC. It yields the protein CASSPRGGGQQETQYF.